These T cell receptor beta chains were read from a single sample in a study of shared clonotypes between healthy human individuals. Assay used: immunoSEQ multiplex PCR; TCRdb lists only in-frame clones, some missing. This table holds more than 2,000,000 clones, around nine tenths found once. Sequenced material: naive CD4+ T cells sorted from blood. These receptors originate from a man between 18 and 35 years old in good health. The CDR3 runs from the conserved cysteine through the conserved F or W. A D gene is named only where the DNA matches it firmly. Size is stated for part of the rows, as once, few or many counts, or as a class when the clone is expanded.

d_gene,j_gene,v_gene,abundance,len,CDR3nt,CDR3aa
TRBD2,TRBJ2-7,TRBV6-5,once,14,TGTGCCAGCAGTCGGGGGGACCTCTCCTACGAGCAGTACTTC,CASSRGDLSYEQYF
NA,TRBJ2-5,TRBV5-4,once,15,TGTGCCAGCAGCTTGGACGGTGCAAAGAAAGAGACCCAGTACTTC,CASSLDGAKKETQYF
TRBD1,TRBJ2-1,TRBV11-3,NA,15,TGTGCCAGCAGCCAACAGGGGATTTCCTACAATGAGCAGTTCTTC,CASSQQGISYNEQFF
NA,TRBJ1-1,TRBV7-9,few,13,TGTGCCAGCAGCTCCAAAGGGGGACATGAAGCTTTCTTT,CASSSKGGHEAFF
NA,TRBJ2-7,TRBV7-9,NA,14,TGTGCCAGCAGCTTTACAGGAGGCCCCTACGAGCAGTACTTC,CASSFTGGPYEQYF
NA,TRBJ2-7,TRBV10-3,NA,17,TGTGCCATCAGTGAGTCGAGGGGGTCGGAACGAACCTACGAGCAGTACTTC,CAISESRGSERTYEQYF
TRBD1,TRBJ2-5,TRBV25-1,NA,14,TGTGCCAGCAGTGTTACAGGGGGCGTGGAGACCCAGTACTTC,CASSVTGGVETQYF
TRBD2,TRBJ2-3,TRBV7-2,NA,15,TGTGCCAGCAGCGAAGGACTAGCGGGAGCAGATACGCAGTATTTT,CASSEGLAGADTQYF
NA,TRBJ1-4,TRBV15,NA,15,TGTGCCACCAGCAGAGATCCCGGGAACCAAGAAAAACTGTTTTTT,CATSRDPGNQEKLFF
TRBD1,TRBJ2-3,TRBV2,once,13,TGTGCCAGCAGTGTGACAGGGACAGATACGCAGTATTTT,CASSVTGTDTQYF
NA,TRBJ1-6,TRBV9,once,13,TGTGCCAGCAGCGTGGACACAGATTCACCCCTCCACTTT,CASSVDTDSPLHF
NA,TRBJ2-5,TRBV28,NA,14,TGTGCCAGCAGTCCCCCGGGACTCCAAGAGACCCAGTACTTC,CASSPPGLQETQYF
TRBD2,TRBJ2-3,TRBV28,once,16,TGTGCCAGCAGTTCGACCGGGGGGGGGACCACAGATACGCAGTATTTT,CASSSTGGGTTDTQYF
NA,TRBJ1-1,TRBV30,NA,13,TGTGCCTGGAGTGACGGCACGAACACTGAAGCTTTCTTT,CAWSDGTNTEAFF
NA,TRBJ1-4,TRBV18,NA,15,TGTGCCAGCTCACGCAACAGTATAACTAATGAAAAACTGTTTTTT,CASSRNSITNEKLFF
TRBD2,TRBJ2-1,TRBV5-4,NA,17,TGTGCCAGCAGCCCTGGAGGTAGCGGGAGGGCTATCAATGAGCAGTTCTTC,CASSPGGSGRAINEQFF
TRBD2,TRBJ2-7,TRBV27,NA,15,TGTGCCACCCACAGACTAGCGGGTGTCATATACGAGCAGTACTTC,CATHRLAGVIYEQYF
TRBD1,TRBJ2-6,TRBV28,NA,18,TGTGCCAGCAGTTTGGGGTATAAGGGGGCGCAAGGGGCCAACGTCCTGACTTTC,CASSLGYKGAQGANVLTF
NA,TRBJ2-2,TRBV5-4,once,15,TGTGCCAGCAGCTTAGAGGGGGTGGGCACCGGGGAGCTGTTTTTT,CASSLEGVGTGELFF
NA,TRBJ1-3,TRBV11-2,once,17,TGTGCCAGCAGCTTCCTAGTGTCCACAAGCTCTGGAAACACCATATATTTT,CASSFLVSTSSGNTIYF
TRBD1,TRBJ2-2,TRBV18,NA,15,TGTGCCAGCTCACCCCTGGGACAGGGTGCCGGGGAGCTGTTTTTT,CASSPLGQGAGELFF
NA,TRBJ1-5,TRBV7-2,NA,15,TGTGCCAGCAGCCCTAGCGTCTCGGGCAATCAGCCCCAGCATTTT,CASSPSVSGNQPQHF
NA,TRBJ1-2,TRBV2,NA,15,TGTGCCAGCAGTGAAGGGGCAGGGACGAACTATGGCTACACCTTC,CASSEGAGTNYGYTF
NA,TRBJ2-3,TRBV11-3,NA,14,TGTGCCAGCAGCACCACTGGCAGCACAGATACGCAGTATTTT,CASSTTGSTDTQYF
NA,TRBJ2-7,TRBV2,NA,13,TGTGCCAGCCAAGAAGGGGTGTCGTACGAGCAGTACTTC,CASQEGVSYEQYF
NA,TRBJ2-7,TRBV10-3,NA,14,TGTGCCATCAGTGAGACCGGGAAGAGGTACGAGCAGTACTTC,CAISETGKRYEQYF
NA,TRBJ1-5,TRBV6-1,NA,15,TGTGCCAGCATTATGGGAAGCTATAGCAATCAGCCCCAGCATTTT,CASIMGSYSNQPQHF
TRBD2,TRBJ2-5,TRBV5-1,NA,14,TGCGCCAGCAGCCTGGGGGAGGGCTGGGAGACCCAGTACTTC,CASSLGEGWETQYF
NA,TRBJ2-2,TRBV7-3,NA,15,TGTGCCAGCAGCTTAAATCCAGTGAACACCGGGGAGCTGTTTTTT,CASSLNPVNTGELFF
TRBD2,TRBJ2-5,TRBV5-1,NA,16,TGCGCCAGCAGCTGGGTGAGCGGGAGTGTCCGAGAGACCCAGTACTTC,CASSWVSGSVRETQYF
TRBD1,TRBJ2-7,TRBV2,NA,14,TGTGCCAGCAGTTGGGGACAGGGTATCTACGAGCAGTACTTC,CASSWGQGIYEQYF
NA,TRBJ1-3,TRBV10-3,NA,14,TGTGCCATCAGTGAGTGGACCGAGAGGTACACCATATATTTT,CAISEWTERYTIYF
NA,TRBJ1-2,TRBV7-9,NA,13,TGTGCCAGCAGACCCGAGTCCCTGGGTGGCTACACCTTC,CASRPESLGGYTF
TRBD1,TRBJ1-1,TRBV6-5,NA,14,TGTGCCAGCAGTTCTGAGGACAGGGTTCCTGAAGCTTTCTTT,CASSSEDRVPEAFF
TRBD1,TRBJ2-7,TRBV18,NA,15,TGTGCCAGCTCACCGGGGACAGGGGACCACCACGAGCAGTACTTC,CASSPGTGDHHEQYF
NA,TRBJ2-7,TRBV10-3,NA,12,TGTGCCATCAGACAGGACACCTACGAGCAGTACTTC,CAIRQDTYEQYF
TRBD2,TRBJ2-1,TRBV23-1,NA,16,TGCGCCAGCAGTCAAACTAGCGGGGTATACTACAATGAGCAGTTCTTC,CASSQTSGVYYNEQFF
TRBD1,TRBJ2-1,TRBV5-1,NA,15,TGCGCCAGCAGCCCGGGGACAGTTTCCTACAATGAGCAGTTCTTC,CASSPGTVSYNEQFF
TRBD1,TRBJ1-5,TRBV10-3,NA,13,TGTGCCATCAGTGGAGACAGGGAACAGCCCCAGCATTTT,CAISGDREQPQHF
TRBD1,TRBJ1-6,TRBV7-2,NA,15,TGTGCCAGCAGCTCGAATCTTCCGGGACAGAAGCCCCTCCACTTT,CASSSNLPGQKPLHF
NA,TRBJ2-2,TRBV6-1,NA,14,TGTGCCAGCAGTGGGACAGAGAACACCGGGGAGCTGTTTTTT,CASSGTENTGELFF
TRBD2,TRBJ2-1,TRBV19,NA,17,TGTGCCAGTAGTGGGTGGACTAGCGTAAGCTCCTACAATGAGCAGTTCTTC,CASSGWTSVSSYNEQFF
NA,TRBJ1-2,TRBV6-5,NA,12,TGTGCCAGCAGTACCCCTGGAGGTGGCTACACCTTC,CASSTPGGGYTF
NA,TRBJ2-1,TRBV4-1,once,17,TGCGCCAGCAGCCCCTCGGGGGTAGTAGCGGCCTACAATGAGCAGTTCTTC,CASSPSGVVAAYNEQFF
NA,TRBJ2-1,TRBV9,NA,15,TGTGCCAGCAGCGTAGGACAGCTGCCTATGGGGTTGCAGTTCTTC,CASSVGQLPMGLQFF
NA,TRBJ2-5,TRBV28,NA,13,TGTGCCAGCAGTTTCGACTCCCCGGAGACCCAGTACTTC,CASSFDSPETQYF
NA,TRBJ1-4,TRBV28,NA,15,TGTGCCAGCAGTTTACCGTATTCAACTAATGAAAAACTGTTTTTT,CASSLPYSTNEKLFF
NA,TRBJ1-5,TRBV2,few,17,TGTGCCAGCACCGAGCCGCGGGGGGTGTTCGACAATCAGCCCCAGCATTTT,CASTEPRGVFDNQPQHF
TRBD2,TRBJ2-2,TRBV7-8,NA,16,TGTGCCAGCAGCTCCGGACTAGCGGGGATCACCGGGGAGCTGTTTTTT,CASSSGLAGITGELFF
NA,TRBJ2-5,TRBV7-2,NA,13,TGTGCCAGCAGCTCCTACCGCCGGAAGACCCAGTACTTC,CASSSYRRKTQYF
NA,TRBJ1-2,TRBV6-5,NA,14,TGTGCCAGCAGTTACTCTGACGGATTCTATGGCTACACCTTC,CASSYSDGFYGYTF
NA,TRBJ2-3,TRBV6-5,NA,11,TGTGCCAGCACCGGCAGAGATACGCAGTATTTT,CASTGRDTQYF
NA,TRBJ2-3,TRBV7-9,NA,14,TGTGCCAGCAGCCTCGGGGGTCCCCCAGATACGCAGTATTTT,CASSLGGPPDTQYF
NA,TRBJ2-1,TRBV10-3,NA,14,TGTGCCATCAGTGAGTCTAGGGGGATAGATGAGCAGTTCTTC,CAISESRGIDEQFF
NA,TRBJ1-1,TRBV18,NA,17,TGTGCCAGCTCACCATGGGGGGGATCAGCTATGAACACTGAAGCTTTCTTT,CASSPWGGSAMNTEAFF
TRBD2,TRBJ2-1,TRBV7-2,NA,16,TGTGCCAGCACCCTAAAACGGAGCCGGGGGGTCTATGAGCAGTTCTTC,CASTLKRSRGVYEQFF